The 12 T cell receptor beta chains given below trace back to one sample, sequenced in a study of CD8 T cells in ankylosing spondylitis. MiXCR, applied by TCRdb to the 5' RACE reads, yields one record per CDR3 protein. This table holds roughly 230,000 distinct CDR3 sequences, approximately 8.4% found once. The specimen was blood, either unsorted or a sorted T cell fraction (not recorded which). The receptor source for this set is a female donor with ankylosing spondylitis or in good health (not recorded which).

The table lists this clonotype with many counts. The V gene is TRBV6-2 or TRBV6-3, the J gene TRBJ2-2; no definite D call. Trimming cost V 3 bases and J 0 bases, with 11 bases left between them. CDR1 is MNHEY, CDR2 SVGEGT, per germline. The CDR3 has 16 amino acids. The CDR3 spells CASSYRRYPNTGELFF. The CDR3 DNA sequence: TGTGCCAGCAGTTATAGAAGATATCCGAACACCGGGGAGCTGTTTTTT.

This clonotype was recorded at least ten times. The genes are TRBV12-3 or TRBV12-4 and TRBJ2-1; TRBD1 matches at 9 bases. This CDR3 has 16 residues. With V trimmed by 6 bases and J by 8 bases, 14 bases remained unmatched. The CDR3 here is CASSLHRGRLLDEQFF. As DNA, the CDR3 is TGTGCCAGCAGCCTACACAGGGGGCGCTTACTGGATGAGCAGTTCTTC.

This clonotype was observed many times. V gene TRBV20-1 combines with J gene TRBJ2-1, with 10 bases identical to TRBD2. Germline V gene data show CDR1 as DFQATT and CDR2 as SNEGSKA (reference sequence). The CDR3 consists of 18 residues. Trimming cost V 0 bases and J 2 bases; bases outside gene matches: 10. The CDR3 spells CSARDHSGLAGAYNEQFF. The CDR3 DNA follows: TGCAGTGCTAGAGATCATTCGGGGCTAGCGGGAGCCTACAATGAGCAGTTCTTC.

This clonotype has at least ten counts. The chain is built from TRBV19 and TRBJ2-1, with TRBD2 matching 10 bases. V lost 3 bases to trimming and J lost 8 bases; unmatched junction nucleotides: 7. Germline lookup yields CDR1 LNHDA and CDR2 SQIVND (reference sequence). This CDR3 comprises 15 residues. CDR3 in DNA: TGTGCCAGTAGTATCGGACTAGCGGCCCTTTATGAGCAGTTCTTC. Translating gives CASSIGLAALYEQFF.

This clonotype was detected ten times or more. V gene TRBV12-2 combines with J gene TRBJ2-1; TRBD2, the D gene given by the table, was not confirmed from the DNA. TRBV12-2 corresponds to a pseudogene. The CDR3 totals 16 residues. CDR3 DNA: TGTGCAAGCAGACCGGGTAGCGGGAGGGTTTACAATGAGCAGTTCTTC. Translating it yields CASRPGSGRVYNEQFF.

This clonotype was observed at least ten times. V and J are TRBV7-9 and TRBJ1-1; no firm D call. The CDR3 has 14 amino acids. Trimming cost V 3 bases and J 0 bases, with 8 bases left between them. Germline V gene data show CDR1 as SEHNR and CDR2 as FQNEAQ (reference sequence). CDR3 sequence reads: CASSLETMNTEAFF. DNA of the CDR3: TGTGCCAGCAGCTTGGAAACCATGAACACTGAAGCTTTCTTT.

This clonotype occurred many times. The chain has TRBV5-1 and TRBJ2-1; 11 bases match TRBD2. Germline V CDR1 and CDR2: SGHRS, YFSETQ. CDR3 size: 17 residues. The ends lost 4 bases at V and 2 bases at J; junction bases unmatched: 8. CDR3 DNA sequence: TGCGCCAGCAGCATACTAGCGGGAGCGGGCGCCTACAATGAGCAGTTCTTC. Translated: CASSILAGAGAYNEQFF.

Only one count was recorded for this clonotype. A much larger clone differs from this one at a single base, so this may be a read error. The CDR3 nucleotides read TGCGCCAGCAGCTCCAGGACAGGAGTCTTGGAGACCCAGTACTTC. Translated: CASSSRTGVLETQYF. This rearrangement joins TRBV5-1 to TRBJ2-5; 7 positions match TRBD1. CDR1 and CDR2 from the germline V gene are SGHRS and YFSETQ. This CDR3 is 15 amino acids long. The V segment lost 3 bases and the J segment 5 bases; nucleotides outside the gene matches: 10. The entire variable domain, with the rest obtained from reference TRBV5-1 and TRBJ2-5, is as follows: KAGVTQTPRYLIKTRGQQVTLSCSPISGHRSVSWYQQTPGQGLQFLFEYFSETQRNKGNFPGRFSGRQFSNSRSEMNVSTLELGDSALYLCASSSRTGVLETQYFGPGTRLLVL.

This clonotype was picked up many times. CDR3 coding DNA: TGTGCCAGCAGCCGAGGAGGGGTACAGGGGCAGTTCTTC. This translates into CASSRGGVQGQFF. This sequence joins TRBV14 and TRBJ2-1; D is perhaps TRBD1 or TRBD2 (6 bases each). The CDR3 is 13 amino acids. Germline CDR1 and CDR2: SGHDN and FVKESK. V was shortened by 4 bases and J by 12 bases, with 16 bases between the two germline ends.

This clonotype was counted between two and nine times. The chain employs TRBV7-6 and TRBJ2-6; D gene ambiguous. V was cut by 1 base and J by 3 bases, with 10 bases left in between. Germline CDR1 and CDR2: SGHVS and FNYEAQ. The CDR3 length is 16 residues. CDR3 protein: CASSLGQFGGANVLTF. CDR3 nucleotides: TGTGCCAGCAGCTTAGGGCAATTTGGTGGGGCCAACGTCCTGACTTTC.

There are many counts of this clonotype. This chain uses TRBV21-1 with TRBJ2-3; the table's TRBD2 call for D was not verified on the DNA. TRBV21-1 is a pseudogene locus. CDR3 size: 16 residues. DNA for the CDR3: TGTGCCAGCAGCCTTCGGACTAGCGGGAGTGCAGATACGCAGTATTTT. Translation gives CASSLRTSGSADTQYF.

Many counts were recorded for this clonotype. This rearrangement joins TRBV29-1 to TRBJ2-2, with D hard to call. The germline V gene encodes CDR1 SQVTM and CDR2 ANQGSEA. The CDR3 is made up of 13 amino acids. The V end lost 3 bases, the J end lost 0 bases, and 5 bases lay between the germline ends. CDR3 nucleotides: TGCAGCGTTGAGTGGTCGAACACCGGGGAGCTGTTTTTT. Translated, it gives CSVEWSNTGELFF.